This passage covers 3 T cell receptor beta chains from one sample sequenced in a study of T cell responses to AZD1222 COVID-19 vaccine. Assay: immunoSEQ multiplex PCR; the TCRdb copy retains only in-frame clones and omits some. The table has around 180,000 clones, less than 95% seen once. Sequencing used peripheral blood, obtained on day 0 of AZD1222 vaccination. The receptor source for this set is an adult in good health.

The J gene is TRBJ1-1, the V gene TRBV4-3; D gene uncertain. The CDR3 is 13 amino acids. The V gene lost 1 base and the J gene lost 1 base, with 4 bases spanning the gap. The germline V gene encodes CDR1 LGHNA and CDR2 YSLEER. CDR3 DNA sequence: TGCGCCAGCAGCCAAGGCAAGAACACTGAAGCTTTCTTT. Protein product: CASSQGKNTEAFF.

The rearrangement joins TRBV6-1 to TRBJ2-3, with D tentatively TRBD1 or TRBD2 (5 bases each). V was cut by 2 bases and J by 0 bases, with 12 bases left in between. CDR3 length: 16 amino acids. CDR1 is MNHNS, CDR2 SASEGT, per germline. This chain's CDR3 is CASSERGPDSTDTQYF. The CDR3, as DNA: TGTGCCAGCAGTGAACGGGGACCGGATAGCACAGATACGCAGTATTTT.

The chain recombines TRBV19 with TRBJ2-6; 9 nucleotides align to TRBD1. J gave up 0 bases and V 7 bases, and 7 bases lay outside the gene matches. From germline, CDR1 is LNHDA and CDR2 SQIVND (reference sequence). The CDR3 runs 17 residues. CDR3 sequence reads: CASTWGTGTSGANVLTF. The CDR3 region has the DNA TGTGCCAGTACTTGGGGGACAGGGACCTCTGGGGCCAACGTCCTGACTTTC.